This T cell receptor (beta chain) appears in the sequencing data of a study of blood T cell repertoires in COVID-19 (dated by TCRdb to about 2020). Turning to the overall study: Samples from collaborators originated in the United States, Italy and Spain and spanned both the acute and convalescent phases of COVID-19. Samples were obtained from the ongoing ImmuneRACE study (first 160 participants) and from roughly 1,300 subjects provided by 6 global collaborators. The dataset comprised deeply sampled blood TCRbeta repertoires from subjects exposed to, actively infected with, or recovered from COVID-19. Where HLA class I and class II types were available, the types were taken from metadata supplied by the sample provider, not from assay-based typing. The repertoires were released in a freely available public database meant as a resource for research on the immune response to SARS-CoV-2. Nearly every sample came with metadata listing a de-identified subject ID, COVID-19 status, age in years and sex. The material from the prospective study consisted of cDNA or gDNA derived from T cells, B-cell-depleted T cells, or PBMCs. What the research found in general, with its limitations: How much clinical and demographic metadata was included differed by source and by participant, and the metadata was provided uncurated.

Cut back by 4 bases and 4 bases, the V and J ends lie 14 bases apart. From the cysteine up to the phenylalanine, the CDR3 has a length of 14 residues. The sequence is cut down to CDR3 DNA, 42 bases in frame from base 1. Based on the germline V gene, the CDR1 and CDR2 sequences are SGHDT and YYEEEE. Each collaborating institution followed its own protocols to collect whole blood in K2EDTA tubes. For TCRbeta analysis, collaborator samples were shipped as frozen whole blood, as isolated PBMCs, or as DNA extracted from either sample type. TCRbeta CDR3 regions were amplified from genomic DNA using the immunoSEQ Assay, a bias-controlled multiplex PCR. Regarding the original processing steps: Nucleated cell counts per sample were estimated from amplification of reference gene primers within the assay. Sequence reads were collapsed and filtered to measure the absolute abundance of every unique TCRbeta CDR3 rearrangement. For each sample, productive Simpson clonality was calculated by taking the square root of Simpson's diversity index across productive rearrangements. The clones in this table, taken by TCRdb from immuneACCESS, are in-frame only. Not every clone is retained; where verified, under half of the shortfall comes from an unresolved V gene, and the cause of the rest is unknown. D and trimming were read from the DNA, whereas the V and J calls and clone size are those reported in that table. Within this sample are 250,000 to 300,000 clones, with roughly 89% of them counted one time only. The ten largest make up 2% to 2.5% of the sample.

For this clone: There is no known antigen for this receptor. The input lacks base qualities; no much larger clone sits a single base away.

The TCR comes from a man aged 45-65 years with acute or convalescent COVID-19. Recombination linked TRBV5-6 to TRBJ1-2, and possibly TRBD1, on 6 matching bases. The sequenced sample was peripheral blood. The CDR3 corresponds to CASSTFTGPYGYTF. The bases read TGTGCCAGCAGCACTTTTACAGGGCCCTATGGCTACACCTTC.